The 13 T cell receptor beta chains reported below all come from one sample, sequenced in a study of T cells in Graves' hyperthyroidism and ophthalmopathy. Amplification yielded TCR beta CDR3 regions, with RNA transcripts as the source. HTBI primers were used for first-round RT-PCR of the TCR CDR3. Via MiXCR, TCRdb re-called the multiplex PCR reads, giving one row per CDR3 protein. The sample shows around 490,000 distinct CDR3 sequences, 15% to 20% of them seen only once. The sample taken for sequencing was blood. The receptors come from a man between 40 and 49 years old with Graves' ophthalmopathy.

This clonotype appeared a few times. CDR3 in DNA: TGCGCCAGCAGCGGGGACCGTAGGGATCGGGGGGATACGCAGTATTTT. Protein product: CASSGDRRDRGDTQYF. V and J are TRBV5-1 and TRBJ2-3, with a tentative D call TRBD2 (6 bases). The length of the CDR3 is 16 residues. Germline V gene data show CDR1 as SGHRS and CDR2 as YFSETQ. The germline V and J ends were trimmed by 4 bases and 6 bases, with 21 bases remaining between them. The variable domain in full, completed from reference TRBV5-1 and TRBJ2-3, reads KAGVTQTPRYLIKTRGQQVTLSCSPISGHRSVSWYQQTPGQGLQFLFEYFSETQRNKGNFPGRFSGRQFSNSRSEMNVSTLELGDSALYLCASSGDRRDRGDTQYFGPGTRLTVL.

The table lists this clonotype with a few counts. This sequence joins TRBV30 and TRBJ2-1; 9 bases are a match to TRBD2. CDR1 and CDR2 (germline): GTSNPN, SVGIG (reference sequence). The ends lost 1 base at V and 7 bases at J; junction bases unmatched: 8. The CDR3 contains 15 residues. CDR3 DNA: TGTGCCTGGAGTGGTTTGGCGGGGGGGCCGAATGAGCAGTTCTTC. Its translation: CAWSGLAGGPNEQFF.

The chain uses TRBV12-3 or TRBV12-4 and TRBJ1-1, with D hard to call. V was shortened by 4 bases and J by 0 bases, with 3 bases between the two germline ends. The CDR3 has 12 amino acids. CDR3 loop: CASSWVNTEAFF. CDR3 bases: TGTGCCAGCAGTTGGGTGAACACTGAAGCTTTCTTT.

This clonotype was seen a single time. This chain joins TRBV5-1 and TRBJ1-4; unclear D gene. Germline V CDR1 and CDR2: SGHRS, YFSETQ. This CDR3 has 13 amino acids. V was shortened by 4 bases and J by 8 bases, with 12 bases between the two germline ends. CDR3 nucleotide sequence: TGCGCCAGCAGCGACTCCTCGAGGGAAAAACTGTTTTTT. It translates to CASSDSSREKLFF.

This clonotype was detected a few times. The chain combines TRBV5-1 with TRBJ2-2, with D maybe TRBD2 (6 bases). The V and J ends lost 6 bases and 6 bases respectively, with 9 bases between them. The CDR3 is 12 residues long. The germline V gene has CDR1 SGHRS and CDR2 YFSETQ. CDR3 protein: CASTEGPGELFF. The DNA for the CDR3 is TGCGCCAGCACGGAGGGCCCCGGGGAGCTGTTTTTT.

This clonotype has a handful of counts. V usage is TRBV11-2 and J usage is TRBJ1-1; perhaps TRBD1 as D (5 bases). Trimming took 4 bases from V and 1 from J, leaving 10 bases between them. CDR3 length: 14 amino acids. CDR1 is SGHAT, CDR2 FQNNGV, per germline. CDR3 in DNA: TGTGCCAGCAGCTACCGCGGACAGAACACTGAAGCTTTCTTT. Protein product: CASSYRGQNTEAFF.

The chain combines TRBV5-8 with TRBJ1-1; no clear D gene. The CDR3 is 15 amino acids. Trimming shortened V by 4 bases and J by 0 bases, and 13 bases separated the two germline ends. The germline gives CDR1 SGHTS, CDR2 YDEGEE. The CDR3 protein is CASSLGRRMNTEAFF. The CDR3 DNA follows: TGTGCCAGCAGCCTGGGCCGGCGGATGAACACTGAAGCTTTCTTT. The entire variable domain, with the rest obtained from reference TRBV5-8 and TRBJ1-1, is as follows: EAGVTQSPTHLIKTRGQQATLRCSPISGHTSVYWYQQALGLGLQFLLWYDEGEERNRGNFPPRFSGRQFPNYSSELNVNALELEDSALYLCASSLGRRMNTEAFFGQGTRLTVV.

The chain uses TRBV19 and TRBJ2-1; 9 bases map to TRBD2. This CDR3 is built from 11 residues. V was clipped by 10 bases and J by 14 bases; unmatched bases: 9. Per the germline V gene, CDR1 is LNHDA and CDR2 is SQIVND (reference sequence). CDR3 protein: CATESAGGKFF. The CDR3 region has the DNA TGTGCCACCGAGAGCGCGGGAGGGAAGTTCTTC.

CDR3 amino acids: CASSRLAGAPYNEQFF. The DNA of the CDR3 is TGTGCCAGCAGTCGACTAGCGGGAGCTCCCTACAATGAGCAGTTCTTC. V usage is TRBV27 and J usage is TRBJ2-1; 12 nucleotides line up with TRBD2. The CDR3 is made up of 16 amino acids. V shed 5 bases and J 2 bases; nucleotides not matched to a gene: 4. The germline gives CDR1 MNHEY, CDR2 SMNVEV (reference sequence).

The chain joins TRBV4-3 to TRBJ1-6; 7 bases are shared with TRBD1. CDR3 length: 13 amino acids. In germline, CDR1 is LGHNA, CDR2 YSLEER. J was trimmed by 14 bases and V by 1 base; bases with no gene match: 5. The CDR3 reads CASSQGGGRALHF. For the CDR3, the DNA is TGCGCCAGCAGCCAAGGAGGGGGCAGGGCCCTCCACTTT.

The rearrangement links TRBV7-8 to TRBJ1-6; maybe TRBD1 (5 bases). Per germline, CDR1 SGHVS and CDR2 FQNEAQ. The length of the CDR3 is 16 residues. Trimming cost V 6 bases and J 6 bases, with 18 bases left between them. The CDR3 loop is CASRSGRAAANSPLHF. The CDR3 DNA is TGTGCCAGCAGATCGGGACGGGCAGCCGCTAATTCACCCCTCCACTTT.

This clonotype was observed many times. The chain has TRBV20-1 and TRBJ2-7; D tentatively fits TRBD1 or TRBD2 (5 bases each). Germline CDR1 is DFQATT and CDR2 is SNEGSKA (reference sequence). This CDR3 comprises 15 residues. V dropped 0 bases and J dropped 3 bases, with 15 bases sitting between them. CDR3 in amino acids: CSARDERTLIYEQYF. The CDR3, as DNA: TGCAGTGCTAGAGATGAGCGGACACTTATCTACGAGCAGTACTTC.

This clonotype was observed a handful of times. A much larger clone differs from this one at a single base, so this may be a read error. J is TRBJ2-7 and V is TRBV28; 8 bases are shared with TRBD2. The germline CDR1 and CDR2 sequences are MDHEN and SYDVKM. Trimming cost V 5 bases and J 2 bases; bases outside gene matches: 2. This CDR3 has 13 residues. This chain's CDR3 is CASSSGSTYEQYF. For the CDR3, the DNA is TGTGCCAGCAGTAGCGGGAGTACCTACGAGCAGTACTTC.